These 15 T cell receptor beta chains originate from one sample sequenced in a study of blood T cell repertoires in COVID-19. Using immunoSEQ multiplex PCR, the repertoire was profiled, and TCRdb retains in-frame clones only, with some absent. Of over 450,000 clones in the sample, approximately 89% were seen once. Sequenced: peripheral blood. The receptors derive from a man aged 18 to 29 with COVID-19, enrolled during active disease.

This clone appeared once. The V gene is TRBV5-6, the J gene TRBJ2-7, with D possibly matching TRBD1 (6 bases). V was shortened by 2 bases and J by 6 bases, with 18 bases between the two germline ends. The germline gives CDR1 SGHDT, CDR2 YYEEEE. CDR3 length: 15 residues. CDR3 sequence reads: CASSLNRDLLREQYF. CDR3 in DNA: TGTGCCAGCAGCTTAAACAGGGACCTCCTACGCGAGCAGTACTTC.

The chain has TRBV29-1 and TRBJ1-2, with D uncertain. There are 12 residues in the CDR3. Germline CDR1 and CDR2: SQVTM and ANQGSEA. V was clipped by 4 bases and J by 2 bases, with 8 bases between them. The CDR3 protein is CSVGAPNYGYTF. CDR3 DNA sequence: TGCAGCGTTGGGGCCCCGAACTATGGCTACACCTTC.

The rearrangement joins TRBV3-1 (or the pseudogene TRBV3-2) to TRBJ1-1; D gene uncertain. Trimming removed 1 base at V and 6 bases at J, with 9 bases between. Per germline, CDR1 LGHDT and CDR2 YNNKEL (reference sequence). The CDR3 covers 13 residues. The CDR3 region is CASSQGRHPEAFF. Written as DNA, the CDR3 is TGTGCCAGCAGCCAAGGGAGGCATCCTGAAGCTTTCTTT.

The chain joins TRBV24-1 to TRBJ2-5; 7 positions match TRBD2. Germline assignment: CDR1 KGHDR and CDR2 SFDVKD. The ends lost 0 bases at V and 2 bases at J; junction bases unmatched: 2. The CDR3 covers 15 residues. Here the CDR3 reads CATSDLGGEQETQYF. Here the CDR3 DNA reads TGTGCCACCAGTGATTTGGGGGGGGAACAAGAGACCCAGTACTTC.

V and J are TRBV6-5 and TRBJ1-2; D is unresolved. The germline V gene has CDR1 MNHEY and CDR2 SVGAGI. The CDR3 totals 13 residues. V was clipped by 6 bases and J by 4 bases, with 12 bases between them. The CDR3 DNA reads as TGTGCCAGCAGAGGGCTTGAGGGCTATGGCTACACCTTC. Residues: CASRGLEGYGYTF.

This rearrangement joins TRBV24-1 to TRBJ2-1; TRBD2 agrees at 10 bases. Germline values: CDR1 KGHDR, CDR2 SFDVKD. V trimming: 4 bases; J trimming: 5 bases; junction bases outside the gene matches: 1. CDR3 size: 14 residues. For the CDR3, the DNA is TGTGCCACCAGTGAGAGCGGGGGGGACAATGAGCAGTTCTTC. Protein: CATSESGGDNEQFF.

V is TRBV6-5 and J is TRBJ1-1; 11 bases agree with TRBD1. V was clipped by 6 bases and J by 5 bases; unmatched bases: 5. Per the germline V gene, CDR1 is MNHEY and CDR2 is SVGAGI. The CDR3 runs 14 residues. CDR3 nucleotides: TGTGCCAGCAGCACCGGGACAGGGGGGACTGAAGCTTTCTTT. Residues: CASSTGTGGTEAFF.

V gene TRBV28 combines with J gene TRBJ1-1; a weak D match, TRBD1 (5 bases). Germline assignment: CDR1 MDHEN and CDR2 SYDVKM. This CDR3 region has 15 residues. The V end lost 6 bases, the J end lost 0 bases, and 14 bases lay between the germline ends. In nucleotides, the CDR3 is TGTGCCAGCAGACTCGCGGGGGGGTTGAACACTGAAGCTTTCTTT. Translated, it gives CASRLAGGLNTEAFF.

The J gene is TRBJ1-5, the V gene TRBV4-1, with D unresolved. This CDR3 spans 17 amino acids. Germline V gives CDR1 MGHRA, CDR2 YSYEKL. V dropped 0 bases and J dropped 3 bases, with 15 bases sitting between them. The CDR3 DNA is TGCGCCAGCAGCCAAGATCCGGGGTATAGGGACAATCAGCCCCAGCATTTT. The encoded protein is CASSQDPGYRDNQPQHF.

CDR3 coding DNA: TGTGCCAGCAGCTTGTTGGGGTATGGACTGAACGAGCAGTACTTC. Amino acids: CASSLLGYGLNEQYF. The chain carries TRBV7-9 and TRBJ2-7; tentative D call: TRBD2 (5 bases). V lost 3 bases to trimming and J lost 5 bases, with 17 bases between them. Germline CDR1 reads SEHNR; CDR2 reads FQNEAQ (reference sequence). CDR3 size: 15 residues.

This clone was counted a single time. The CDR3 nucleotides read TGCGCCAGCAGCTTAATTAGCGGGAGTTTTTACGAGCAGTACTTC. Its translation is CASSLISGSFYEQYF. This rearrangement joins TRBV5-1 to TRBJ2-7; 9 bases are a match to TRBD2. There are 15 residues in the CDR3. J gave up 4 bases and V 2 bases, and 7 bases lay outside the gene matches. Germline V lookup: CDR1 SGHRS, CDR2 YFSETQ.

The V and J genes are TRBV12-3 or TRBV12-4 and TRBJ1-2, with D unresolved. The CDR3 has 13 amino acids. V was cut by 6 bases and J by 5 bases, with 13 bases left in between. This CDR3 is CASSLTTGYGYTF. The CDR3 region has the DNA TGTGCCAGCAGCCTAACGACGGGTTATGGCTACACCTTC.

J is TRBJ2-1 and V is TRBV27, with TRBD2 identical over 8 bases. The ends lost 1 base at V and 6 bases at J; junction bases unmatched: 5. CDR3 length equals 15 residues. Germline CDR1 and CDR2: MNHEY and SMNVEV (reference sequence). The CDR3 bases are TGTGCCAGCAGTTTATTACTAGCGGAGTTCAATGAGCAGTTCTTC. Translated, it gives CASSLLLAEFNEQFF.

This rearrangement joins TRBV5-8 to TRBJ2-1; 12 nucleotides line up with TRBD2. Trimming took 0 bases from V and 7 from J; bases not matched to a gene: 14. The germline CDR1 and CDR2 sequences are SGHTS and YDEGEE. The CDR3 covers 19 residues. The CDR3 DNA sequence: TGTGCCAGCAGCTTGGCGGGTCTAGCGGGAGGGCCAGTTAGAAATGAGCAGTTCTTC. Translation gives CASSLAGLAGGPVRNEQFF.

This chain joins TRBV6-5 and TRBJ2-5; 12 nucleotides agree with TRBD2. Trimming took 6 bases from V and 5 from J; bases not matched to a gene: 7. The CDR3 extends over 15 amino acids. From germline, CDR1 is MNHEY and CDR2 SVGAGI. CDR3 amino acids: CASRNLAGGRETQYF. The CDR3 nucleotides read TGTGCCAGCAGGAATCTAGCGGGGGGGCGGGAGACCCAGTACTTC.